Listed below are T cell receptor beta chains from one sample, sequenced in a study of memory CD4+ T cells and cytomegalovirus serostatus. Sequencing was performed with immunoSEQ multiplex PCR; in TCRdb, only in-frame clones are kept and a portion is missing. Counted here are 58,000 or so clones, about 68% occurring once; the ten biggest clones make up over 2%. The sample was memory CD4+ T cells from blood. The receptors were gathered from an adult in good health and CMV-seropositive. The CDR3 runs from the conserved cysteine through the conserved F or W. D genes are given only for firm matches. The size field is filled for only some rows; it gives once, few, many or a size class.

cdr3_length d_call clone_size j_call v_call cdr3_nt cdr3_aa
15 TRBD1 few TRBJ1-2 TRBV18 TGTGCCAGCTCGGAGGGACAGGCTGCCCTTTATGGCTACACCTTC CASSEGQAALYGYTF
12 - - TRBJ2-2 TRBV29-1 TGCAGCGTTAGGCCGAACACCGGGGAGCTGTTTTTT CSVRPNTGELFF
17 TRBD2 - TRBJ2-3 TRBV7-9 TGTGCCAGCAGCTTAGTTTTTGGTGAAGGGAGGGCAGATACGCAGTATTTT CASSLVFGEGRADTQYF
14 - once TRBJ1-2 TRBV6-5 TGTGCCAGCAGCGAACGACAGAGAGGACATGGCTACACCTTC CASSERQRGHGYTF
15 - few TRBJ2-7 TRBV30 TGTGCCTGGAGTGTGAAGACAGCAGTGTACTACGAGCAGTACTTC CAWSVKTAVYYEQYF
16 - - TRBJ2-3 TRBV7-9 TGTGCCAGCAGCTTAGAGGGGTCCTCTAGCACAGATACGCAGTATTTT CASSLEGSSSTDTQYF
15 - few TRBJ2-3 TRBV4-2 TGTGCCAGCAGCCAAGAGGTTCACGCCACAGATACGCAGTATTTT CASSQEVHATDTQYF
14 - - TRBJ1-5 TRBV5-1 TGCGCCAGCAGCTTGGGAGGGAAAGATCAGCCCCAGCATTTT CASSLGGKDQPQHF
16 - once TRBJ2-5 TRBV5-1 TGCGCCAGCAGCTATACAGTTCTAAGAGGGCAAGAGACCCAGTACTTC CASSYTVLRGQETQYF
16 - few TRBJ1-5 TRBV4-3 TGCGCCAGCAGCCAAGAGCTGGGCCAGGGAAAACAGCCCCAGCATTTT CASSQELGQGKQPQHF
13 - - TRBJ1-1 TRBV4-3 TGCGCCAGCAGCTTACTGGGGAACACTGAAGCTTTCTTT CASSLLGNTEAFF
15 - - TRBJ1-5 TRBV7-2 TGTGCCAGCAGCTTAGTGCGCGATAGCAATCAGCCCCAGCATTTT CASSLVRDSNQPQHF
15 - - TRBJ1-4 TRBV6-1 TGTGCCAGCAGGCTAGCTGTTGCAACTAATGAAAAACTGTTTTTT CASRLAVATNEKLFF
13 - - TRBJ1-2 TRBV29-1 TGCAGCGTTGCAGGGCCCGACTACTATGGCTACACCTTC CSVAGPDYYGYTF
13 TRBD1 - TRBJ2-4 TRBV11-3 TGTGCCAGCAGCTTAGATCCCGCAGGGGGCCAGTACTTC CASSLDPAGGQYF
15 - - TRBJ2-7 TRBV6-1 TGTGCCAGCAGTGAACAGACCAGTCGCTCCTACGAGCAGTACTTC CASSEQTSRSYEQYF
15 - - TRBJ1-5 TRBV7-8 TGTGCCAGCAGCTCAGGAATACAGGGATTCTCGCCCCAGCATTTT CASSSGIQGFSPQHF
15 TRBD2 few TRBJ2-3 TRBV27 TGTGCCAGCAGTCTTACTAGCGCCAGCACAGATACGCAGTATTTT CASSLTSASTDTQYF
13 - - TRBJ1-3 TRBV10-3 TGTGCCATCTTGGCGGCTGGGGGAAACACCATATATTTT CAILAAGGNTIYF
13 - - TRBJ1-1 TRBV2 TGTGCCAGCAGAGCAGGGAGGGACACTGAAGCTTTCTTT CASRAGRDTEAFF
13 - few TRBJ1-2 TRBV27 TGTGCCAGCAGTTTTGCGGGTAACTATGGCTACACCTTC CASSFAGNYGYTF
13 - - TRBJ1-5 TRBV11-2 TGTGCCAGCAGCTTATCAGGGCGGGAGCCCCAGCATTTT CASSLSGREPQHF
14 - few TRBJ2-7 TRBV7-8 TGTGCCAGCAGCTTAGGGGCGGGTGGTTACGAGCAGTACTTC CASSLGAGGYEQYF
14 TRBD1 - TRBJ2-1 TRBV28 TGTGCCAGCAGTACGGGGACAGGGTACAATGAGCAGTTCTTC CASSTGTGYNEQFF
12 - few TRBJ2-7 TRBV11-2 TGTGCCAGCAGCCAACGGGTCTACGAGCAGTACTTC CASSQRVYEQYF
12 - - TRBJ2-2 TRBV13 TGTGCCAGCAGCCGACTCAGCGGGGAGCTGTTTTTT CASSRLSGELFF
13 - - TRBJ1-4 TRBV4-3 TGCGCCAGCAGCCAAGATATAGGGACGGGACTGTTTTTT CASSQDIGTGLFF
12 - few TRBJ1-1 TRBV6-6 TGTGCCAGCACCGGCCGGACAGTTGTAGCTTTCTTT CASTGRTVVAFF
14 - - TRBJ2-6 TRBV7-3 TGTGCCAGCAAACAGGACGCTGGGGCCAACGTCCTGACTTTC CASKQDAGANVLTF
11 - - TRBJ2-1 TRBV7-2 TGTGCCAGCAGCTTAAGTTTTGAGCAGTTCTTC CASSLSFEQFF
14 TRBD2 - TRBJ2-1 TRBV29-1 TGCAGCGTTGCCGTAGCGGGAGGGGGCAATGAGCAGTTCTTC CSVAVAGGGNEQFF
15 - once TRBJ2-2 TRBV5-4 TGTGCCAGCAGCCGGACCAGACAAAACACCGGGGAGCTGTTTTTT CASSRTRQNTGELFF
14 - - TRBJ1-1 TRBV29-1 TGCAGCGCCCATGGTTTAGGAATGAACACTGAAGCTTTCTTT CSAHGLGMNTEAFF
16 TRBD2 once TRBJ2-1 TRBV7-9 TGTGCCAGCAGCCTAGAGAGACTAGCGGGACTCAATGAGCAGTTCTTC CASSLERLAGLNEQFF
15 - few TRBJ1-1 TRBV7-9 TGTGCCAGCAGCCGAACCGACAGAACCCGCACTGAAGCTTTCTTT CASSRTDRTRTEAFF
13 TRBD2 - TRBJ2-3 TRBV27 TGTGCCAGCAGTTTCTTCGGACTAGGGACGCAGTATTTT CASSFFGLGTQYF
17 TRBD2 - TRBJ2-3 TRBV28 TGTGCCAGCAGTTTTACGGCGGGACTAGCGGGATCAGATACGCAGTATTTT CASSFTAGLAGSDTQYF
14 TRBD2 - TRBJ2-3 TRBV5-1 TGCGCCAGCGAGGCGGGAGGGTCGTCGAATACGCAGTATTTT CASEAGGSSNTQYF
12 - few TRBJ1-2 TRBV28 TGTGCCAGCATGGGGCCAGAAGGTGGCTACACCTTC CASMGPEGGYTF
15 - once TRBJ1-4 TRBV11-2 TGTGCCAGCAAAGTTCCCGGAGCAACTAATGAAAAACTGTTTTTT CASKVPGATNEKLFF
13 TRBD2 - TRBJ2-3 TRBV2 TGTGCCAGCAGTGGACTAGCAACAGATACGCAGTATTTT CASSGLATDTQYF
13 - - TRBJ1-5 TRBV5-1 TGCGCCAGCAGCTTGGACCGTAATCAGCCCCAGCATTTT CASSLDRNQPQHF
15 - - TRBJ1-1 TRBV4-2 TGTGCCAGCAGCCAACGGGCAGGTAGAAACACTGAAGCTTTCTTT CASSQRAGRNTEAFF
11 - - TRBJ2-5 TRBV20-1 TGCAGTGCTGGAGGTGGAGAGACCCAGTACTTC CSAGGGETQYF
15 TRBD2 - TRBJ2-3 TRBV7-2 TGTGCCAGCAGCCAACCGGGACTAAGCACAGATACGCAGTATTTT CASSQPGLSTDTQYF
11 - - TRBJ1-5 TRBV20-1 TGCAGTGCCGTCGGGCATCAGCCCCAGCATTTT CSAVGHQPQHF
15 - - TRBJ2-2 TRBV11-3 TGTGCCAGCAGCTTAGATCTGGGGGACACCGGGGAGCTGTTTTTT CASSLDLGDTGELFF
16 TRBD1 - TRBJ2-1 TRBV9 TGTGCCAGCAGCTTTCGGAGGACAGGGGCTTACAATGAGCAGTTCTTC CASSFRRTGAYNEQFF
14 - - TRBJ2-1 TRBV4-1 TGCGCCAGCAGCCAAGCTCCCGGGACCTATGAGCAGTTCTTC CASSQAPGTYEQFF
14 - - TRBJ2-7 TRBV28 TGTGCCAGCAGGTGGGGACGGGCAACCTACGAGCAGTACTTC CASRWGRATYEQYF
11 - - TRBJ2-5 TRBV20-1 TGCAGTGCTGGGGAAGGGGAGACCCAGTACTTC CSAGEGETQYF
14 - medium-sized TRBJ1-1 TRBV19 TGTGCCAGTAGTACGTTTCCAGGAAACACTGAAGCTTTCTTT CASSTFPGNTEAFF
13 - few TRBJ2-1 TRBV6-5 TGTGCCACCAGGGGAAGCTCCTACAATGAGCAGTTCTTC CATRGSSYNEQFF
15 - - TRBJ2-1 TRBV11-2 TGTGCCAGCAGCTTAGATGTATACCTCTACAATGAGCAGTTCTTC CASSLDVYLYNEQFF